The present T cell receptor beta chain was sequenced within a study of T cells in Graves' hyperthyroidism and ophthalmopathy. Study-wide results and limits: Ophthalmopathy was model-predicted a median 6.5 months pre-onset.

TCR beta CDR3 regions were amplified from RNA. HTBI primers were used for first-round RT-PCR of the TCR CDR3. MiXCR was run by TCRdb on the multiplex PCR reads, yielding one entry per CDR3 protein. The data show a few hundred thousand distinct CDR3 sequences, about 15% seen once. After removal of 5 bases from V and 0 bases from J, the junction contained 2 bases not matched to a gene. The CDR3 has 15 residues. Per the germline V gene, CDR1 is SEHNR and CDR2 is FQNEAQ (reference sequence). This clonotype showed up many times. Its specificity is unknown. The sequence came from a woman in her thirties or forties with Graves' hyperthyroidism that later progressed to Graves' ophthalmopathy. Sequencing was carried out using blood. The chain carries TRBV7-9 and TRBJ2-3; 10 nucleotides line up with TRBD2. The CDR3 region has the DNA TGTGCCAGCAGCGAGACTAGCGGGAGCACAGATACGCAGTATTTT. It is translated as CASSETSGSTDTQYF.